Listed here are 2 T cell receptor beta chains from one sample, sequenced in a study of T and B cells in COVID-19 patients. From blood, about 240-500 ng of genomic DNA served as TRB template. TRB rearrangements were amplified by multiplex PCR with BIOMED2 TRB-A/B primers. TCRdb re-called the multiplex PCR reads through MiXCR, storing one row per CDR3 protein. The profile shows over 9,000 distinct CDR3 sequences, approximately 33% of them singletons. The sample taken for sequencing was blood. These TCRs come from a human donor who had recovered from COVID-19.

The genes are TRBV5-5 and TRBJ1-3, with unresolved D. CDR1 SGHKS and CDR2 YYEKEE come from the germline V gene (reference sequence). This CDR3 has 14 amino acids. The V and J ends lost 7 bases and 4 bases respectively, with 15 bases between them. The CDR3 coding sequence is TGTGCCAGCGATAAGGCTGGCCGAGGAAACACCATATATTTT. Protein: CASDKAGRGNTIYF. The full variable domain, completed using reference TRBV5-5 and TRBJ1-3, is DAGVTQSPTHLIKTRGQQVTLRCSPISGHKSVSWYQQVLGQGPQFIFQYYEKEERGRGNFPDRFSARQFPNYSSELNVNALLLGDSALYLCASDKAGRGNTIYFGEGSWLTVV.

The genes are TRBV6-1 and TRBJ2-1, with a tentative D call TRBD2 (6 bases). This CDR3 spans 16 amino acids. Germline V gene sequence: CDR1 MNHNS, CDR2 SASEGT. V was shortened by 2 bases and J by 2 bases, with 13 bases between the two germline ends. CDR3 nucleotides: TGTGCCAGCAGTGAACGGGGAGGTGGGACCTACAATGAGCAGTTCTTC. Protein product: CASSERGGGTYNEQFF.